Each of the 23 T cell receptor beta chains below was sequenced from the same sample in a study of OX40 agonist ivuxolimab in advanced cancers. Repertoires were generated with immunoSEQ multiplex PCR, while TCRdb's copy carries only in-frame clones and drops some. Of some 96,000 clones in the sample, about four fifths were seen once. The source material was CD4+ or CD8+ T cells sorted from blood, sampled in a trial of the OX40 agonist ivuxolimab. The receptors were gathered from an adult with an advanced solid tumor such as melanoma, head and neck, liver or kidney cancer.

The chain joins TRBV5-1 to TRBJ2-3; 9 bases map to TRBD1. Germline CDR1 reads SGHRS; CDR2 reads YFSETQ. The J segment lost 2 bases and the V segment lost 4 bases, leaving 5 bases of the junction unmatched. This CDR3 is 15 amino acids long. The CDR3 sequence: CASSPGQGFTDTQYF. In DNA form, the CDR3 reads TGCGCCAGCAGCCCTGGACAGGGGTTCACAGATACGCAGTATTTT.

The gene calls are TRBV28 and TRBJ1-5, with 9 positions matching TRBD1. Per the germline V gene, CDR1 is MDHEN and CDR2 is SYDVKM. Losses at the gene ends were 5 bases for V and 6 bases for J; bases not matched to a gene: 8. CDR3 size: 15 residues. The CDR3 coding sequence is TGTGCCAGCAGTGGGGGGACAGGGTGGGGTCAGCCCCAGCATTTT. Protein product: CASSGGTGWGQPQHF.

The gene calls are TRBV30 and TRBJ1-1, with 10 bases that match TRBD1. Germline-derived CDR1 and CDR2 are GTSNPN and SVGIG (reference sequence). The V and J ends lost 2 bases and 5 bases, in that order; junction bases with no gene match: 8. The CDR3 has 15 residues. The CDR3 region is CAWSRRTGGSTEAFF. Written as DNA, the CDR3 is TGTGCCTGGAGTCGGAGGACAGGGGGTTCTACTGAAGCTTTCTTT.

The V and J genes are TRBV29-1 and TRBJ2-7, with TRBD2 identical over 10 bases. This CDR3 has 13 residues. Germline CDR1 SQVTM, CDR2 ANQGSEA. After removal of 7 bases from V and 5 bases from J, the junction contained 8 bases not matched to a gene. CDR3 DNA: TGCAGCGCCTCGACGGGACTAGCGAACGAGCAGTACTTC. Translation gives CSASTGLANEQYF.

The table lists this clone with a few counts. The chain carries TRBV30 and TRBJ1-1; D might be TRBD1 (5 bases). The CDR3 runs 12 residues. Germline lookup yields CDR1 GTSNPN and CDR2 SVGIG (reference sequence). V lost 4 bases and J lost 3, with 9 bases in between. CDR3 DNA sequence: TGTGCCTGGATATGGGGGGACACTGAAGCTTTCTTT. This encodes CAWIWGDTEAFF.

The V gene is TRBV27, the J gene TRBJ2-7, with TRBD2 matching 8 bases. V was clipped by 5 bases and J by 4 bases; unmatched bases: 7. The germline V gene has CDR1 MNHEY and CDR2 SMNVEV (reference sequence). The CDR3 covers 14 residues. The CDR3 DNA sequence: TGTGCCAGCAGTACCCGGACTAGCACTTACGAGCAGTACTTC. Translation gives CASSTRTSTYEQYF.

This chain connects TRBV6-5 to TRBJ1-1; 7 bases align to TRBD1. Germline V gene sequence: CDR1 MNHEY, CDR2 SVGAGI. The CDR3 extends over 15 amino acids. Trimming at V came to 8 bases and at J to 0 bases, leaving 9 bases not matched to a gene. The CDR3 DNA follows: TGTGCCAGCCGGGACAGCGGAAAAATGAACACTGAAGCTTTCTTT. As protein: CASRDSGKMNTEAFF.

DNA of the CDR3: TGTGCCAGCAGCGTGGACACCCATAATGAAAAACTGTTTTTT. Translated, it gives CASSVDTHNEKLFF. The chain recombines TRBV5-5 with TRBJ1-4; D may be TRBD1 (5 bases). Trimming stripped 4 bases from V and 4 bases from J, with 11 bases between. Germline assignment: CDR1 SGHKS and CDR2 YYEKEE (reference sequence). CDR3 length: 14 residues.

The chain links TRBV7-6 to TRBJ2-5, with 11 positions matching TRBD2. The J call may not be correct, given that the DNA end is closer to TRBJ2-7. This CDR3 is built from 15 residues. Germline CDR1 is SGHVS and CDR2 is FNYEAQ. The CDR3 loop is CASSLTSGGSYEQYF. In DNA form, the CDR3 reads TGTGCCAGCAGCTTAACTAGCGGGGGCTCCTACGAGCAGTACTTC.

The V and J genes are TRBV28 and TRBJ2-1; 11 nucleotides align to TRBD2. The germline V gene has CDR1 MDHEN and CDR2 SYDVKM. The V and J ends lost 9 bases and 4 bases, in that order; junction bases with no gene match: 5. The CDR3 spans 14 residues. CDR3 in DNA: TGTGCCAGTACCGGGACTAGCGGTTACAATGAGCAGTTCTTC. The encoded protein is CASTGTSGYNEQFF.

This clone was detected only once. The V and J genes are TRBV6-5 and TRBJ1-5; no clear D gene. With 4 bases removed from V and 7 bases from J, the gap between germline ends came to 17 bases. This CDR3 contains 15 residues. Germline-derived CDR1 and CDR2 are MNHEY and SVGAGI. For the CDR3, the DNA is TGTGCCAGCAGTTCCCTCTTTCTCACAGCCCAGCCCCAGCATTTT. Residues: CASSSLFLTAQPQHF.

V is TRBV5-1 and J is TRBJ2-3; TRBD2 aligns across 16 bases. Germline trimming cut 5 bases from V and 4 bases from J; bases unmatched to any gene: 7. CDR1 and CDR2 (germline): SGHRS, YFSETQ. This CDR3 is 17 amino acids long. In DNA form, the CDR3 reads TGCGCCAGCAGTCCACCGGGACTAGCGGGAGGGGCAGATACGCAGTATTTT. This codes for CASSPPGLAGGADTQYF.

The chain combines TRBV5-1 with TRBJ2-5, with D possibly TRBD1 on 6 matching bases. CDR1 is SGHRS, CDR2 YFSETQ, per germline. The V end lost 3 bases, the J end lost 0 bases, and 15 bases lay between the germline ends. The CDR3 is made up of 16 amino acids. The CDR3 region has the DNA TGCGCCAGCAGCTATAGGGGGTCCGCCGACCAAGAGACCCAGTACTTC. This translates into CASSYRGSADQETQYF.

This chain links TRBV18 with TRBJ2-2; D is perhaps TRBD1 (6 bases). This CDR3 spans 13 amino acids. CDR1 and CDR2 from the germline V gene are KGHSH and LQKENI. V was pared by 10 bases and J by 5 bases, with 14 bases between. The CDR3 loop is CATGQRRTGELFF. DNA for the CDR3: TGTGCCACGGGACAAAGGCGGACCGGGGAGCTGTTTTTT.

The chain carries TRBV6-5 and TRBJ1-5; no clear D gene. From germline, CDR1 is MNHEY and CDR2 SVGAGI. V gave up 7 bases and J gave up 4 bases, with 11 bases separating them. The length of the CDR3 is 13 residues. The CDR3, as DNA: TGTGCCAGCACTCGAGGTGGTAATCAGCCCCAGCATTTT. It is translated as CASTRGGNQPQHF.

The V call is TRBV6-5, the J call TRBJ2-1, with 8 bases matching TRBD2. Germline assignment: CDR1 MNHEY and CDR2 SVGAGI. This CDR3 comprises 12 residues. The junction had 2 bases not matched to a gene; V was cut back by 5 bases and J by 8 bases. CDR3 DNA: TGTGCCAGCAGTCCCGGGAGGGATGAGCAGTTCTTC. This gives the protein CASSPGRDEQFF.

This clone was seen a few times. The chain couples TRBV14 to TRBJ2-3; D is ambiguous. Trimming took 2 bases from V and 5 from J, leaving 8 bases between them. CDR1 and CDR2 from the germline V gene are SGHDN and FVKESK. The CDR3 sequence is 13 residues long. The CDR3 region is CASSQNSGDTQYF. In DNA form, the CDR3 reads TGTGCCAGCAGCCAAAACTCAGGAGATACGCAGTATTTT.

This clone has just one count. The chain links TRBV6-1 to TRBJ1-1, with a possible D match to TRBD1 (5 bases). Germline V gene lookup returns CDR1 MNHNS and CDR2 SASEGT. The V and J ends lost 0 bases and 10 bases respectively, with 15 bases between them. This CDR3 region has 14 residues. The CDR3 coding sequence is TGTGCCAGCAGTGAAGCGGTCGGGACCGGGAGAGCTTTCTTT. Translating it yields CASSEAVGTGRAFF.

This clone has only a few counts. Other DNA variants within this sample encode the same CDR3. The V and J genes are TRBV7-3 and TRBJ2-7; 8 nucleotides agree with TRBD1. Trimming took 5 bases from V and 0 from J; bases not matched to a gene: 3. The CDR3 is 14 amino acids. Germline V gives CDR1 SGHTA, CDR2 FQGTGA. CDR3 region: CASSPGQDSYEQYF. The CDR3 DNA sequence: TGTGCCAGCAGCCCGGGACAGGACTCCTACGAGCAGTACTTC. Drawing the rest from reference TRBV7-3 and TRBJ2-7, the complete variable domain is GAGVSQTPSNKVTEKGKYVELRCDPISGHTALYWYRQSLGQGPEFLIYFQGTGAADDSGLPNDRFFAVRPEGSVSTLKIQRTERGDSAVYLCASSPGQDSYEQYFGPGTRLTVT.

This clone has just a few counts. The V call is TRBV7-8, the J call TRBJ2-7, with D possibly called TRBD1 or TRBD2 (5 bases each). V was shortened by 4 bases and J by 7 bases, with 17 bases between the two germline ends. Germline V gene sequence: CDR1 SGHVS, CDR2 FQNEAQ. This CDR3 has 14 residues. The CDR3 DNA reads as TGTGCCAGCAGCTCGCAAGGGACCGCTGGGGAGCAGTACTTC. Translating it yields CASSSQGTAGEQYF.

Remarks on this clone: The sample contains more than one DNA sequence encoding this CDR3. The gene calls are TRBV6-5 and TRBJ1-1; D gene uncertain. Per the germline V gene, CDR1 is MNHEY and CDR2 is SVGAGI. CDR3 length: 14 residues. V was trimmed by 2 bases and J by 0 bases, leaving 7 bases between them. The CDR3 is CASSYRQLNTEAFF. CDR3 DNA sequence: TGTGCCAGCAGTTACCGGCAGCTGAACACTGAAGCTTTCTTT.

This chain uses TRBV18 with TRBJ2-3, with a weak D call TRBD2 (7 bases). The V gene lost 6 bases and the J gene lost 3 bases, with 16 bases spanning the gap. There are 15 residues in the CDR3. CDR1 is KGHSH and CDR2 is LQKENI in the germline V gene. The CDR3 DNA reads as TGTGCCAGCTCCCCCCGGGGGGCGAGGACAGATACGCAGTATTTT. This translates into CASSPRGARTDTQYF.

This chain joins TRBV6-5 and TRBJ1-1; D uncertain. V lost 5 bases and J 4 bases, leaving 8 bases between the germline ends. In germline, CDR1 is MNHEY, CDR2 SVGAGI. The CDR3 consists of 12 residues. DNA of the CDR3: TGTGCCAGCAGTCGGGCGGGCACTGAAGCTTTCTTT. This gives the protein CASSRAGTEAFF.